This section outlines one T cell receptor beta chain sequence together with its context. Its antigen is undetermined. The CDR3 is made up of 13 amino acids. Trimming stripped 0 bases from V and 10 bases from J, with 12 bases between. Germline V lookup: CDR1 SGHRS, CDR2 YFSETQ. Reverse transcribing all isolated RNA meant expressed TCRB transcripts were sequenced. Sequencing was performed with immunoSEQ multiplex PCR; in TCRdb, only in-frame clones are kept and a portion is missing. Among around 140,000 clones listed, roughly 10% were seen once. The data were obtained in a study of beta chain features in type 1 diabetes. Study-wide results and limits: Fewer junction insertions and more nucleotide deletions appeared in type 1 diabetes patients. A moderate, significant TCRB CDR3 shortening appeared in type 1 diabetes across four CD4+ subsets.

The specimen was central memory CD4+ T cells from blood. The chain recombines TRBV5-1 with TRBJ2-3; D is undetermined. This clonotype originated in a woman between 40 and 50 years old in good health. The CDR3 nucleotides read TGCGCCAGCAGCTTGGACTACCTGGAGCCGCAGTATTTT. Translated: CASSLDYLEPQYF.